This T cell receptor beta chain appears in the sequencing data of a study of T-cell memory formation after mild COVID-19. This clonotype turned up a few times. Between the trimmed V and J ends, which lost 1 base and 6 bases, there was a span of 17 bases. CDR1 is SGHTA, CDR2 FQGNSA, per germline. This CDR3 comprises 16 residues. One entry per CDR3 protein, called by TCRdb with MiXCR from the 5' RACE reads. This sample has hundreds of thousands of distinct CDR3 sequences; about 13% occur once, and the top ten carry 22%. The gene calls are TRBV7-2 and TRBJ2-3; D may be TRBD1 or TRBD2 (5 bases each). The sequenced material came from PBMCs or a T cell subset sorted from them (not recorded which). The sequence was obtained from a man aged 18 to 35 who had mild COVID-19 (a few samples of this study predate the infection). Cell type and time point are not known. CDR3 residues: CASSLVWDLIADTQYF. In DNA form, the CDR3 reads TGTGCCAGCAGCTTAGTTTGGGACCTCATAGCTGATACGCAGTATTTT.